Below are 19 T cell receptor beta chains sequenced from a single sample in a study of shared clonotypes between healthy human individuals. Repertoires were generated with immunoSEQ multiplex PCR, while TCRdb's copy carries only in-frame clones and drops some. The top ten hold about 0.41% of the sample, which has a few million clones, around 93% seen once. The specimen was naive CD4+ T cells from PBMCs. The sample's subset: CD45RA+ positively selected. The receptors shown here come from a man aged 18 to 29 in good health. Some clones in this sample may be carry-over from other donors' samples.

The rearrangement links TRBV15 to TRBJ2-3, with 7 bases lining up with TRBD2. The germline V gene encodes CDR1 LNHNV and CDR2 YYDKDF (reference sequence). The CDR3 has 13 residues. V lost 9 bases, J lost 9 bases, and 12 bases stayed unmatched. Here the CDR3 reads CATKFAGAETQYF. The CDR3 bases are TGTGCCACGAAATTCGCGGGAGCGGAGACGCAGTATTTT.

A word on this clone: This same CDR3 is encoded by further DNA sequences in the sample. J is TRBJ2-5 and V is TRBV7-7; the D is unclear. The germline V gene encodes CDR1 SSHAT and CDR2 FNYEAQ (reference sequence). CDR3 length equals 13 residues. V was cut by 1 base and J by 1 base, with 4 bases left in between. Here the CDR3 DNA reads TGTGCCAGCAGCTTAGGGGGCCAAGAGACCCAGTACTTC. Amino acids: CASSLGGQETQYF.

The chain uses TRBV18 and TRBJ2-3; D gene ambiguous. The germline gives CDR1 KGHSH, CDR2 LQKENI. The CDR3 covers 15 residues. V dropped 1 base and J dropped 2 bases, with 10 bases sitting between them. This CDR3 is CASSPQNSNTDTQYF. DNA for the CDR3: TGTGCCAGCTCACCACAGAATTCAAACACAGATACGCAGTATTTT.

The chain couples TRBV5-4 to TRBJ2-7; the match to TRBD2 covers 9 bases. The J segment lost 2 bases and the V segment lost 1 base, leaving 7 bases of the junction unmatched. CDR1 is SGHNT, CDR2 YYREEE, per germline (reference sequence). The CDR3 runs to 16 residues. CDR3 loop: CASSLIGAGGPYEQYF. The CDR3 nucleotides read TGTGCCAGCAGCTTGATTGGGGCGGGAGGGCCCTACGAGCAGTACTTC. The whole variable domain, filled in from reference TRBV5-4 and TRBJ2-7, reads ETGVTQSPTHLIKTRGQQVTLRCSSQSGHNTVSWYQQALGQGPQFIFQYYREEENGRGNFPPRFSGLQFPNYSSELNVNALELDDSALYLCASSLIGAGGPYEQYFGPGTRLTVT.

The CDR3 here is CASSLDALTNYGYTF. The CDR3 coding sequence is TGTGCCAGCAGCTTGGACGCTTTAACTAACTATGGCTACACCTTC. The chain links TRBV5-5 to TRBJ1-2; D remains unclear. The CDR3 extends over 15 amino acids. Germline CDR1 SGHKS, CDR2 YYEKEE (reference sequence). With 0 bases removed from V and 0 bases from J, the gap between germline ends came to 9 bases.

Regarding this clone: Other DNA sequences of this sample code for an identical CDR3. The chain is built from TRBV28 and TRBJ1-4; a possible D gene is TRBD1 (5 bases). This CDR3 is 15 amino acids long. V was clipped by 8 bases and J by 0 bases, with 13 bases between them. Germline lookup yields CDR1 MDHEN and CDR2 SYDVKM. The CDR3 reads CASSFGGATNEKLFF. The CDR3 DNA reads as TGTGCCAGCTCCTTCGGAGGGGCAACTAATGAAAAACTGTTTTTT.

This rearrangement joins TRBV28 to TRBJ2-7; weak D call: TRBD1 (6 bases). Germline CDR1 is MDHEN and CDR2 is SYDVKM. The CDR3 is made up of 14 amino acids. V was cut by 7 bases and J by 0 bases, with 13 bases left in between. The CDR3 protein is CASIPPQGSYEQYF. The CDR3 nucleotides read TGTGCCAGCATACCGCCACAGGGCTCCTACGAGCAGTACTTC.

The chain combines TRBV9 with TRBJ1-3; 9 nucleotides match TRBD1. The CDR3 extends over 16 amino acids. Germline-derived CDR1 and CDR2 are SGDLS and YYNGEE. Trimming cost V 3 bases and J 2 bases; bases outside gene matches: 6. CDR3 in DNA: TGTGCCAGCAGCGATGGGACAGGGCCCCCTGGAAACACCATATATTTT. This sequence encodes CASSDGTGPPGNTIYF.

V gene TRBV4-1 combines with J gene TRBJ1-4; TRBD1 matches 9 bases. Germline V gives CDR1 MGHRA, CDR2 YSYEKL. After removal of 2 bases from V and 2 bases from J, the junction contained 9 bases not matched to a gene. This CDR3 has 18 amino acids. The CDR3 nucleotides read TGCGCCAGCAGCCAACCTAAGGGACAGGGTACCACTAATGAAAAACTGTTTTTT. It codes for CASSQPKGQGTTNEKLFF.

The V gene is TRBV11-2, the J gene TRBJ2-1; perhaps TRBD2 as D (5 bases). Germline CDR1 SGHAT, CDR2 FQNNGV. V was pared by 5 bases and J by 3 bases, with 11 bases between. CDR3 size: 14 residues. CDR3 nucleotides: TGTGCCAGCAGCCTACGGAGGAACTACAATGAGCAGTTCTTC. It codes for CASSLRRNYNEQFF.

The count of this clone is one. The chain combines TRBV9 with TRBJ2-3; the match to TRBD1 covers 7 bases. The CDR3 loop spans 13 amino acids. The trim removed 3 bases at V and 2 bases at J, leaving 0 bases unmatched. Germline CDR1 and CDR2: SGDLS and YYNGEE. The CDR3: CASSEGATDTQYF. Here the CDR3 DNA reads TGTGCCAGCAGCGAGGGGGCCACAGATACGCAGTATTTT.

This clone appeared a single time. The V call is TRBV7-2, the J call TRBJ1-5; D is undetermined. The ends were cut back, 0 bases at V and 1 base at J, with 4 bases in the middle. The CDR3 totals 14 residues. Germline CDR1 reads SGHTA; CDR2 reads FQGNSA. CDR3 coding DNA: TGTGCCAGCAGCTTAGCTTTCAGCAATCAGCCCCAGCATTTT. Amino acids: CASSLAFSNQPQHF.

The rearrangement uses TRBV19 and TRBJ2-2; 14 bases map to TRBD2. Germline CDR1 LNHDA, CDR2 SQIVND (reference sequence). The CDR3 loop spans 17 amino acids. V gave up 5 bases and J gave up 1 base; unmatched junction bases: 3. In nucleotides, the CDR3 is TGTGCCAGTAGTTTCGGGACTAGCGGGGGGAACACCGGGGAGCTGTTTTTT. Amino acids: CASSFGTSGGNTGELFF.

J is TRBJ2-7 and V is TRBV21-1; the DNA was not compared with TRBD1, the D call given in the table. TRBV21-1 is listed as a pseudogene. CDR3 length: 17 residues. The CDR3 is CASSLQKGAGGSYEQYF. The DNA for the CDR3 is TGTGCCAGCAGCCTACAAAAAGGGGCAGGGGGCTCTTACGAGCAGTACTTC.

V is TRBV5-1 and J is TRBJ2-7; D might be TRBD1 or TRBD2, each matching 6 bases. Per the germline V gene, CDR1 is SGHRS and CDR2 is YFSETQ. Trimming took 0 bases from V and 6 from J, leaving 13 bases between them. The CDR3 is 14 residues long. The CDR3 here is CASSLAPGAGEQYF. CDR3 nucleotide sequence: TGCGCCAGCAGCTTGGCCCCGGGGGCGGGCGAGCAGTACTTC.

Comments on this clone: The identical CDR3 is also encoded by other nucleotide sequences in the sample. J is TRBJ2-7 and V is TRBV5-1, with D perhaps given as TRBD1 or TRBD2 (5 bases each). The V gene lost 0 bases and the J gene lost 4 bases, with 11 bases spanning the gap. CDR3 length: 14 amino acids. Looked up from germline, CDR1 is SGHRS and CDR2 is YFSETQ. Here the CDR3 reads CASSLGGTGYEQYF. Written as DNA, the CDR3 is TGCGCCAGCAGCTTGGGGGGGACGGGGTACGAGCAGTACTTC.

The V call is TRBV28, the J call TRBJ2-1; the D is unclear. This CDR3 is 12 amino acids long. Trimming pared 2 bases from V and 6 bases from J, leaving 5 bases between. Germline CDR1 is MDHEN and CDR2 is SYDVKM. In DNA form, the CDR3 reads TGTGCCAGCAGTTTAGTCGCCAATGAGCAGTTCTTC. This sequence encodes CASSLVANEQFF.

This clone has only a few counts. The chain's CDR3 is CASSLAYGYTF. For the CDR3, the DNA is TGTGCCAGCAGCTTAGCCTATGGCTACACCTTC. The chain couples TRBV7-2 to TRBJ1-2; D is ambiguous. Trimming removed 0 bases from V and 4 bases from J, with 0 bases in between. Germline loops: CDR1 SGHTA, CDR2 FQGNSA. This CDR3 contains 11 residues. The full variable domain, completed using reference TRBV7-2 and TRBJ1-2, is GAGVSQSPSNKVTEKGKDVELRCDPISGHTALYWYRQSLGQGLEFLIYFQGNSAPDKSGLPSDRFSAERTGGSVSTLTIQRTQQEDSAVYLCASSLAYGYTFGSGTRLTVV.

As concerns this clone: The sample contains more than one DNA sequence encoding this CDR3. This sequence joins TRBV5-1 and TRBJ2-2; no clear D. V gave up 0 bases and J gave up 0 bases, with 9 bases separating them. This CDR3 contains 16 residues. Germline CDR1 SGHRS, CDR2 YFSETQ. The CDR3 sequence: CASSLGGTSNTGELFF. The CDR3 coding sequence is TGCGCCAGCAGCTTGGGAGGCACTTCGAACACCGGGGAGCTGTTTTTT.